One T cell receptor (beta chain) is described in this entry. The antigen is unknown. These data are taken from a study of CD8+ T cells in alopecia areata. Study findings and constraints: Lesional scalp displayed greater clonality than normal scalp, most notably in alopecia totalis/universalis.

V lost 7 bases to trimming and J lost 3 bases, with 9 bases between them. Germline CDR1 SNHLY, CDR2 FYNNEI. The CDR3 is 12 amino acids. Following RNA extraction, reverse transcription yielded cDNA that acted as the sequencing template. Method: immunoSEQ multiplex PCR; TCRdb's copy keeps in-frame clones and lacks some. The sample contains 110,000 to 150,000 clones, approximately 50% of which appear only once. The TCR was taken from a human donor with alopecia areata. This rearrangement joins TRBV2 to TRBJ1-1; D not resolved. The sequencing used CD4+ T cells sorted from blood, collected at week 0. DNA of the CDR3: TGTGCCAGCACGGGAGAGCACACTGAAGCTTTCTTT. Encoded protein: CASTGEHTEAFF.